A selection of T cell receptor beta chains follows, all from one sample in a study of blood T cell repertoires in COVID-19. Produced via immunoSEQ multiplex PCR; TCRdb's table is partial and in-frame only. The sample yields tens of thousands of clones, less than 90% seen once. The sequencing input was peripheral blood. Receptors were obtained from a man aged 55 to 70 with acute or convalescent COVID-19. CDR3s include the opening cysteine and the closing phenylalanine or tryptophan. The D gene is left open where the match is weak. Size is omitted from some rows. Given values are once, few, many or a class for expanded clones.

clone_size	j_call	d_call	v_call	cdr3_nt	cdr3_aa
NA	TRBJ2-3	NA	TRBV5-1	TGCGCCAGCACGAGGGCACTCAGCACAGATACGCAGTATTTT	CASTRALSTDTQYF
once	TRBJ1-1	NA	TRBV6-1	TGTGCCAGCAGTGAAGCGTCCGGGGGGGGCACTGAAGCTTTCTTT	CASSEASGGGTEAFF
NA	TRBJ2-1	NA	TRBV7-2	TGTGCCAGCAGCTTAGTAGGGGGAGACAGGTTTTTCTTC	CASSLVGGDRFFF
NA	TRBJ2-3	NA	TRBV19	TGTGCCAGTAGATTCCAGGGCACAGATACGCAGTATTTT	CASRFQGTDTQYF
NA	TRBJ2-5	NA	TRBV9	TGTGCCAGCAGCGCAAGAGACCCGGCCACAGGAGGGGAGACCCAGTACTTC	CASSARDPATGGETQYF
few	TRBJ1-2	NA	TRBV3-1/TRBV3-2	TGTGCCAGCAGTCATACTTCCGAGGTACCTGGCTACACCTTC	CASSHTSEVPGYTF
NA	TRBJ1-4	TRBD1	TRBV4-1	TGCGCCAGCAGCCCGCAACAGGGGGTAAGGAGTAAACTGTTTTTT	CASSPQQGVRSKLFF
NA	TRBJ1-4	NA	TRBV7-2	TGTGCCAGCAGCTTAGTGGGCGAAAAACTGTTTTTT	CASSLVGEKLFF
NA	TRBJ1-5	TRBD1	TRBV7-2	TGTGCCAGCAGCCTCATGACAGGGATGAACAATCAGCCCCAGCATTTT	CASSLMTGMNNQPQHF
NA	TRBJ1-2	NA	TRBV7-2	TGTGCCAGCAGCTTAAACCGCCCGCATCAGGGGACCGTCTATGGCTACACCTTC	CASSLNRPHQGTVYGYTF
NA	TRBJ2-3	NA	TRBV6-5	TGTGCCAGTTTGGATTACGGGGTTTCAGATACGCAGTATTTT	CASLDYGVSDTQYF
few	TRBJ2-5	NA	TRBV4-2	TGTGCCAGCAGCCAAGATATCCGGGGTCGAATCGAGACCCAGTACTTC	CASSQDIRGRIETQYF
NA	TRBJ2-1	TRBD2	TRBV10-3	TGTGCCATCAGTGGGGGGACTAGCGGGGTTGAGCAGTTCTTC	CAISGGTSGVEQFF
NA	TRBJ2-1	NA	TRBV10-1	TGCGCCAGCAGTGAGATAGGGGACACCTACAATGAGCAGTTCTTC	CASSEIGDTYNEQFF
few	TRBJ2-5	TRBD1	TRBV5-1	TGCGCCAGCAGCTTGCTGACAGGGGGCGCGGAGACCCAGTACTTC	CASSLLTGGAETQYF
NA	TRBJ1-4	TRBD1	TRBV6-5	TGTGCCAGCAGAGTAATCGGAGGGGGCGATGAAAAACTGTTTTTT	CASRVIGGGDEKLFF
NA	TRBJ1-5	TRBD1	TRBV13	TGTGCCAGCAGCTTACGACGGACAGGGAATCAGCCCCAGCATTTT	CASSLRRTGNQPQHF
NA	TRBJ1-4	NA	TRBV2	TGTGCCAGCCAAACAGGGAGAGTCAATGAAAAACTGTTTTTT	CASQTGRVNEKLFF
NA	TRBJ2-3	TRBD2	TRBV10-3	TGTGCCACCTCTCTAGCGGGGGGCACAGATACGCAGTATTTT	CATSLAGGTDTQYF
NA	TRBJ2-7	TRBD2	TRBV5-8	TGTGCCAGCAGCTTTAGCGGGGGATTATACGAGCAGTACTTC	CASSFSGGLYEQYF
NA	TRBJ2-1	TRBD1	TRBV19	TGTGCCAGTAGTACAGGACAGGGGGCGTGGGGGATTGGCAATGAGCAGTTCTTC	CASSTGQGAWGIGNEQFF
NA	TRBJ2-1	TRBD2	TRBV29-1	TGCAGCGTTGGCCGACGCCAGCGGGGACCACTAAGGGAGCAGTTCTTC	CSVGRRQRGPLREQFF
many	TRBJ1-5	NA	TRBV2	TGTGCCAGCAGTGACAGTCATAGCAATCAGCCCCAGCATTTT	CASSDSHSNQPQHF
NA	TRBJ2-3	TRBD1	TRBV12-5	TGTGCTAGTGGCCCCGGACAGGGGAACACAGATACGCAGTATTTT	CASGPGQGNTDTQYF
NA	TRBJ1-1	NA	TRBV7-2	TGTGCCAGCAGCCGCAGCGCGGGGGTTGAAGCTTTCTTT	CASSRSAGVEAFF
NA	TRBJ2-7	NA	TRBV21-1	TGTGCCAGCAGCAAAGCGCGAATGGGACAGGGCTCCTACGAGCAGTACTTC	CASSKARMGQGSYEQYF
NA	TRBJ1-3	NA	TRBV7-9	TGTGCCAGCAGCTTAGACATGTCAGGAAACACCATATATTTT	CASSLDMSGNTIYF
NA	TRBJ2-5	TRBD1	TRBV7-3	TGTGCCAGCAGCTGGGGACAGGGCCAGACCCAGTACTTC	CASSWGQGQTQYF
NA	TRBJ2-1	TRBD2	TRBV11-3	TGTGCCAGCAGCCAAGGACTAGCTAGCCACAATGAGCAGTTCTTC	CASSQGLASHNEQFF
NA	TRBJ2-2	NA	TRBV7-8	TGTGCCAGCAGCCCCCTCGTTACGGGGGGCCCCGGGGAGCTGTTTTTT	CASSPLVTGGPGELFF
NA	TRBJ2-3	TRBD2	TRBV18	TGTGCCAGCTCACCCCGAACTAGCGGGGGGGCCGTAAATACGCAGTATTTT	CASSPRTSGGAVNTQYF
NA	TRBJ2-2	NA	TRBV5-8	TGTGCCAGCAGCTTGAGGCGGGAAGGCACCGGGGAGCTGTTTTTT	CASSLRREGTGELFF
NA	TRBJ1-5	NA	TRBV30	TGTGCCTGGAGTAACGGGGTAGAGGGCAATCAGCCCCAGCATTTT	CAWSNGVEGNQPQHF